The 28 T cell receptor beta chains below all came from one sample that was sequenced in a study of T cells in Graves' hyperthyroidism and ophthalmopathy. RNA transcripts gave rise to amplified TCR beta CDR3 regions. The TCR CDR3 was amplified in a first-round RT-PCR using the HTBI primer set. MiXCR was run by TCRdb on the multiplex PCR reads, yielding one entry per CDR3 protein. This table has 450,000 to 700,000 distinct CDR3 sequences, about 43% appearing once. Material: peripheral blood or thyroid tissue (not recorded which). These TCRs come from an adult woman with Graves' disease, either hyperthyroidism or ophthalmopathy (not recorded which).

This clonotype was detected many times. This sequence joins TRBV15 and TRBJ2-7; 8 nucleotides match TRBD1. J lost 2 bases, V lost 3 bases, and 15 bases had no gene match. The CDR3 is made up of 18 amino acids. Germline-derived CDR1 and CDR2 are LNHNV and YYDKDF (reference sequence). The CDR3 DNA reads TGTGCCACCAGCAGGGCCGGGACAGGACGCGTTAGGGCCTACGAGCAGTACTTC. It specifies CATSRAGTGRVRAYEQYF.

Of note for this clonotype: An end of the junction differs from the germline gene, which may be a read error. The chain employs TRBV9 and TRBJ1-2; 9 bases are a match to TRBD1. CDR1 is SGDLS, CDR2 YYNGEE, per germline. The CDR3 runs to 14 residues. This chain's CDR3 is CVSGVRDRAGGYTF. The CDR3 DNA follows: TGTGTCAGCGGCGTACGGGACAGGGCGGGTGGCTACACCTTC.

This chain links TRBV7-8 with TRBJ2-2, with TRBD2 as a possible D gene (6 bases). CDR1 is SGHVS, CDR2 FQNEAQ, per germline. The CDR3 has 14 residues. The germline V and J ends were trimmed by 4 bases and 6 bases, with 12 bases remaining between them. CDR3 region: CASSSGTVPGELFF. In DNA form, the CDR3 reads TGTGCCAGCAGCTCCGGGACTGTCCCCGGGGAGCTGTTTTTT.

V is TRBV20-1 and J is TRBJ2-5; D unclear. Per the germline V gene, CDR1 is DFQATT and CDR2 is SNEGSKA (reference sequence). There are 14 residues in the CDR3. V lost 3 bases and J 2 bases, leaving 13 bases between the germline ends. CDR3 bases: TGCAGTGCTAGTATTCTAGTAGATCAAGAGACCCAGTACTTC. Encoded protein: CSASILVDQETQYF.

The genes are TRBV7-6 and TRBJ2-5, with D maybe TRBD2 (5 bases). CDR1 is SGHVS, CDR2 FNYEAQ, per germline. There are 13 residues in the CDR3. The CDR3 DNA reads TGTGCTAGTCGACCCGCGGGTGGGGAGACCCAGTACTTC. It is translated as CASRPAGGETQYF. The complete variable domain, with remaining parts taken from reference TRBV7-6 and TRBJ2-5, reads GAGVSQSPRYKVTKRGQDVALRCDPISGHVSLYWYRQALGQGPEFLTYFNYEAQQDKSGLPNDRFSAERPEGSISTLTIQRTEQRDSAMYRCASRPAGGETQYFGPGTRLLVL.

This clonotype was seen ten or more times. V and J are TRBV20-1 and TRBJ2-2, with 7 bases lining up with TRBD1. The CDR3 sequence is 15 residues long. In germline, CDR1 is DFQATT, CDR2 SNEGSKA (reference sequence). V trimming: 1 base; J trimming: 1 base; junction bases outside the gene matches: 3. Here the CDR3 DNA reads TGCAGTGCTAGAGGAGGGACAGAGAACACCGGGGAGCTGTTTTTT. Translated, it gives CSARGGTENTGELFF.

This chain joins TRBV29-1 and TRBJ1-2; 8 nucleotides line up with TRBD1. This CDR3 spans 14 amino acids. Unmatched junction bases numbered 8, after V lost 7 bases and J lost 1 base. CDR1 SQVTM and CDR2 ANQGSEA come from the germline V gene. For the CDR3, the DNA is TGCAGCGCCCGGACAGGGCAGAATAACTATGGCTACACCTTC. It encodes CSARTGQNNYGYTF.

This clonotype was recorded many times. The chain recombines TRBV13 with TRBJ2-2, with a weak D call TRBD1 (5 bases). V lost 4 bases to trimming and J lost 5 bases, with 8 bases between them. The CDR3 consists of 13 residues. Germline values: CDR1 PRHDT, CDR2 FYEKMQ (reference sequence). CDR3 in amino acids: CASSSGATGELFF. In DNA, the CDR3 is TGTGCCAGCAGCTCTGGGGCGACCGGGGAGCTGTTTTTT. Full variable domain (rest looked up from reference TRBV13 and TRBJ2-2): AAGVIQSPRHLIKEKRETATLKCYPIPRHDTVYWYQQGPGQDPQFLISFYEKMQSDKGSIPDRFSAQQFSDYHSELNMSSLELGDSALYFCASSSGATGELFFGEGSRLTVL.

The V call is TRBV9, the J call TRBJ1-2, with D perhaps TRBD1 (5 bases). Germline V gene data show CDR1 as SGDLS and CDR2 as YYNGEE. Trimming took 0 bases from V and 4 from J, leaving 16 bases between them. CDR3 size: 16 residues. The CDR3 sequence is CASSVDAGGQGYGYTF. For the CDR3, the DNA is TGTGCCAGCAGCGTAGACGCCGGTGGACAAGGCTATGGCTACACCTTC.

This clonotype was observed at least ten times. This chain links TRBV29-1 with TRBJ1-1; 9 bases map to TRBD1. Trimming took 6 bases from V and 2 from J; bases not matched to a gene: 10. This CDR3 is 15 amino acids long. Germline V gene lookup returns CDR1 SQVTM and CDR2 ANQGSEA. The CDR3 sequence is CSVGQGLGGNTEAFF. The CDR3 region has the DNA TGCAGCGTGGGACAGGGTTTAGGAGGAAACACTGAAGCTTTCTTT.

V usage is TRBV20-1 and J usage is TRBJ2-7; D remains ambiguous. Germline values: CDR1 DFQATT, CDR2 SNEGSKA (reference sequence). This CDR3 has 12 residues. V gave up 4 bases and J gave up 2 bases, with 9 bases separating them. This CDR3 reads CSAKNNPYEQYF. CDR3 in DNA: TGCAGTGCTAAGAACAACCCCTACGAGCAGTACTTC.

The V call is TRBV29-1, the J call TRBJ1-2, with D tentatively TRBD1 (6 bases). Trimming took 8 bases from V and 7 from J, leaving 14 bases between them. Germline V gene data show CDR1 as SQVTM and CDR2 as ANQGSEA. CDR3 size: 11 residues. The DNA of the CDR3 is TGCAGCTTATATGGGGACACTGGCTACACCTTC. Translating gives CSLYGDTGYTF.

V and J are TRBV15 and TRBJ2-5; perhaps TRBD1 as D (6 bases). The CDR3 is made up of 19 amino acids. V lost 1 base and J lost 5, with 26 bases in between. Germline CDR1 and CDR2: LNHNV and YYDKDF (reference sequence). CDR3 bases: TGTGCCACCAGCAGAGGAAATGAGGTTAATAGGGACACCGGGGAGACCCAGTACTTC. Translation: CATSRGNEVNRDTGETQYF.

The chain recombines TRBV29-1 with TRBJ2-7; D uncertain. The CDR3 is made up of 11 amino acids. CDR1 is SQVTM, CDR2 ANQGSEA, per germline. Trimming cost V 4 bases and J 4 bases, with 8 bases left between them. CDR3 residues: CSVGGMYEQYF. CDR3 coding DNA: TGCAGCGTTGGGGGTATGTACGAGCAGTACTTC.

This clonotype was observed a few times. The J gene is TRBJ1-3, the V gene TRBV6-5, with a possible D match to TRBD1 (6 bases). The CDR3 has 14 residues. Germline-derived CDR1 and CDR2 are MNHEY and SVGAGI. The germline V and J ends were trimmed by 5 bases and 5 bases, with 13 bases remaining between them. The CDR3: CASSRDTLRNTIYF. For the CDR3, the DNA is TGTGCCAGCAGTCGGGACACTTTAAGAAACACCATATATTTT.

This clonotype was observed many times. V and J are TRBV12-3 or TRBV12-4 and TRBJ2-6, with D tentatively TRBD1 (5 bases). The V gene lost 7 bases and the J gene lost 1 base, with 11 bases spanning the gap. The CDR3 contains 15 residues. DNA for the CDR3: TGTGCCAGCACCCAAGGGGAATCTGGGGCCAACGTCCTGACTTTC. It specifies CASTQGESGANVLTF.

CDR3 in DNA: TGCAGCGTTGAAGAATCGTGGGAGTCTCAAGAGACCCAGTACTTC. This gives the protein CSVEESWESQETQYF. The genes are TRBV29-1 and TRBJ2-5; D is perhaps TRBD2 (5 bases). CDR1 SQVTM and CDR2 ANQGSEA come from the germline V gene. The CDR3 is made up of 15 amino acids. V dropped 0 bases and J dropped 2 bases, with 13 bases sitting between them.

This clonotype was observed at least ten times. This chain connects TRBV2 to TRBJ1-2; TRBD1 is a possible D gene (5 bases). The CDR3 runs 12 residues. Germline CDR1 and CDR2: SNHLY and FYNNEI. V shed 3 bases and J shed 10 bases, with 12 bases lying between them. CDR3 in amino acids: CASSEGGTLYTF. CDR3 coding DNA: TGTGCCAGCAGTGAGGGGGGGACCCTCTACACCTTC.

The chain couples TRBV20-1 to TRBJ1-6, with D unclear. V lost 6 bases to trimming and J lost 7 bases, with 16 bases between them. Germline assignment: CDR1 DFQATT and CDR2 SNEGSKA (reference sequence). The CDR3 has 14 residues. The CDR3 DNA sequence: TGCAGTGCCAGAACCCCAGGAGGGAATTCACCCCTCCACTTT. Translating it yields CSARTPGGNSPLHF.

Remarks on this clonotype: Just one base apart from a much larger clone, this may be a read error. This is likely a read error, given that the CDR3 carries no conserved phenylalanine or tryptophan at its end. The chain is built from TRBV11-3 and TRBJ2-7; a weak D match, TRBD1 (6 bases). Germline loops: CDR1 SGHNT, CDR2 YENEEA. The CDR3 totals 15 residues. V was shortened by 6 bases and J by 2 bases, with 17 bases between the two germline ends. The CDR3 DNA reads TGTGCCAGCAGTTACTCCGGGACAAGGACCTACGAGCAGTACCTC. It encodes CASSYSGTRTYEQYL.

This rearrangement joins TRBV12-3 or TRBV12-4 to TRBJ2-2; D may correspond to TRBD1 or TRBD2 (7 bases each). Trimming stripped 6 bases from V and 3 bases from J, with 20 bases between. CDR3 length equals 17 residues. The DNA for the CDR3 is TGTGCCAGCAGCCTAACAGGGGACTATGGCTACACCGGGGAGCTGTTTTTT. As protein: CASSLTGDYGYTGELFF.

This clonotype was observed a handful of times. At one end, the junction sequence differs from germline, possibly due to a read error. The genes are TRBV28 and TRBJ2-6; D is ambiguous. Germline CDR1 MDHEN, CDR2 SYDVKM. CDR3 length: 11 amino acids. The CDR3 DNA sequence: TGCGGCGTATCTGGGGCCAACGTCCTGACTTTC. Amino acid sequence: CGVSGANVLTF.

This clonotype has at least ten counts. The chain joins TRBV4-1 to TRBJ1-1; 9 positions match TRBD1. Germline CDR1 MGHRA, CDR2 YSYEKL. The CDR3 extends over 15 amino acids. Trimming removed 4 bases from V and 0 bases from J; junction bases left unmatched: 3. The CDR3 DNA follows: TGCGCCAGCAGCCCTCGGACAGGGGTGAACACTGAAGCTTTCTTT. It is translated as CASSPRTGVNTEAFF.

The rearrangement joins TRBV3-1 to TRBJ1-1, with unresolved D. Germline V CDR1 and CDR2: LGHDT, YNNKEL (reference sequence). V lost 1 base to trimming and J lost 4 bases, with 13 bases between them. This CDR3 contains 15 residues. CDR3 in DNA: TGTGCCAGCAGCCAAGCCGCAACCCTCGGCACTGAAGCTTTCTTT. This encodes CASSQAATLGTEAFF. Full variable domain (remainder filled in from reference TRBV3-1 and TRBJ1-1): DTAVSQTPKYLVTQMGNDKSIKCEQNLGHDTMYWYKQDSKKFLKIMFSYNNKELIINETVPNRFSPKSPDKAHLNLHINSLELGDSAVYFCASSQAATLGTEAFFGQGTRLTVV.

The rearrangement links TRBV29-1 to TRBJ2-7; the D is unclear. This CDR3 has 12 amino acids. Germline lookup yields CDR1 SQVTM and CDR2 ANQGSEA. V was clipped by 3 bases and J by 2 bases, with 8 bases between them. The CDR3 is CSVEASTYEQYF. The CDR3 coding sequence is TGCAGCGTTGAGGCCAGTACCTACGAGCAGTACTTC.

This clonotype was detected ten times or more. This chain joins TRBV5-1 and TRBJ2-7; D possibly corresponds to TRBD2 (6 bases). Trimming took off 2 bases at V and 6 bases at J, with 27 bases between the two ends. Germline CDR1 reads SGHRS; CDR2 reads YFSETQ. The CDR3 totals 18 residues. The CDR3 coding sequence is TGCGCCAGCAGCTTTTCTAGCGTTTCGACCCCTCGGTTGGGCGAGCAGTACTTC. Its protein is CASSFSSVSTPRLGEQYF. Drawing the rest from reference TRBV5-1 and TRBJ2-7, the complete variable domain is KAGVTQTPRYLIKTRGQQVTLSCSPISGHRSVSWYQQTPGQGLQFLFEYFSETQRNKGNFPGRFSGRQFSNSRSEMNVSTLELGDSALYLCASSFSSVSTPRLGEQYFGPGTRLTVT.

The chain employs TRBV10-3 and TRBJ2-5; maybe TRBD2 (6 bases). Germline V gene data show CDR1 as ENHRY and CDR2 as SYGVKD. V gave up 4 bases and J gave up 5 bases, with 14 bases separating them. The CDR3 covers 14 residues. CDR3 in amino acids: CAISGSGDLETQYF. The CDR3 nucleotides read TGTGCCATCAGTGGGTCGGGAGATTTGGAGACCCAGTACTTC.

The chain is built from TRBV29-1 and TRBJ2-5; tentatively, D is TRBD2 (6 bases). The CDR3 is 15 amino acids. Germline lookup yields CDR1 SQVTM and CDR2 ANQGSEA. The V end was cut by 6 bases, the J end by 7 bases, with 24 bases between. CDR3: CSVHSTWGDGRTQYF. The CDR3 DNA sequence: TGCAGCGTACACTCTACTTGGGGGGACGGGAGGACCCAGTACTTC.